Here is one T cell receptor (beta chain) with its context. Its matching antigen is unknown. The sample belongs to a study of STAT3 mutations in large granular lymphocyte leukemia. General study points: At least one immunodominant TCR beta clonotype appeared in every T-cell large granular lymphocyte leukemia patient.

V trimming: 3 bases; J trimming: 6 bases; junction bases outside the gene matches: 7. CDR1 is SEHNR and CDR2 is FQNEAQ in the germline V gene (reference sequence). This CDR3 contains 14 residues. Repertoires were generated with immunoSEQ multiplex PCR, while TCRdb's copy carries only in-frame clones and drops some. This sample has around 30,000 clones; approximately 83% occur once, and the top ten carry about 13%. The specimen was peripheral blood mononuclear cells. The gene calls are TRBV7-9 and TRBJ2-7, with TRBD1 matching 8 bases. The source of this sequence is a man aged 55 to 70 with T-cell large granular lymphocyte leukemia. Some clones in this sample may be carry-over from other donors' samples. CDR3 coding DNA: TGTGCCAGCAGCTTCGGGACAGGAGTTCCCGAGCAGTACTTC. It is translated as CASSFGTGVPEQYF.